This TCR beta chain was sequenced for a study of a mutant IDH1 vaccine in newly diagnosed glioma (dated by TCRdb to the early 2020s). In the study overall: Vaccination began 4-6 weeks after radiotherapy alone, or alongside temozolomide cycles in the chemotherapy-containing groups. Of the 25 to 35 treated patients, 62.5% were male and about 40% were female, and a mean age of about 37 years was recorded. Prior to enrollment, patients had been given standard therapy consisting of radiotherapy alone, temozolomide alone, or radiochemotherapy with temozolomide, with the combination given to most patients. The week-35 safety follow-up was designated visit V12, and the week-47 end of study was designated visit V13. Peripheral blood samples were drawn at six visits, namely V03 (baseline), V05, V07, V10, V12 and V13. For exploratory analyses, longitudinal TCRB deep sequencing was carried out in some 25 treated patients wherever samples were available.

Library creation used the immunoSEQ multiplex PCR assay. The hsTCRB Kit was used according to the manufacturer's protocol to amplify rearranged TCR beta chain sequences. TCRB libraries were sequenced on an Illumina MiSeq. In the source study's methods: The kit vendor's proprietary platform handled demultiplexing, trimming and gene mapping. Drawn from immuneACCESS, this table holds only the in-frame rearrangements with V and J called that TCRdb kept. Clones are partly lost; checked studies trace under half to an unresolved V gene and leave the rest unexplained. That table is the source of V, J and clone size, and D and trimming were worked out from the DNA. In all, the sample holds around 65,000 clones, and roughly four fifths of those were seen once. Of the sample, 3.8% is held by the ten largest clones. The CDR3 holds 13 amino acids from the cysteine to the phenylalanine. Only the CDR3 DNA is retained, 39 bases long and in frame from the first base. The V and J ends are trimmed by 7 bases and 6 bases, leaving 13 bases between them. The germline V gene gives CDR1 as MNHNS and CDR2 as SASEGT.

General study outcomes and caveats: Immune responses induced by the vaccine were seen in 93.3% of patients across multiple MHC alleles. According to the authors, sample limitations meant that analyses of patient blood samples could not be reproduced. No apparent relationship was observed between pseudoprogression and alterations in the top peripheral T cell clonotypes detected by TCRB sequencing. Availability determined which PBMC samples were chosen for TCRB deep sequencing.

As for this clone: Its cognate antigen has yet to be identified. No much larger clone exists at a distance of one base, and base qualities are not known.

The sample's time point, from its label and the paper: week 47, end of study. Every vaccine dose consisted of 300 ug of a 20-mer mutant IDH1 peptide in Montanide, administered subcutaneously together with topical imiquimod. Eight vaccinations were administered to patients in weeks 1, 3, 5, 7, 11, 15, 19 and 23, corresponding to visits V03 through V10. All donors had newly diagnosed IDH1-mutant astrocytomas of WHO grade 3 or 4 that showed loss of nuclear ATRX. The samples were drawn from NOA16, a multicentre, single-arm, open-label phase I trial in Germany that tested a mutant IDH1 peptide vaccine in humans for the first time. Genomic DNA for TCRB sequencing was isolated from EDTA blood with the DNeasy Blood and Tissue Kit.

This sample comprised PBMCs, obtained from a glioma patient whose treatment included an IDH1 peptide vaccine. The V and J segments used are TRBV6-1 and TRBJ1-5; the D gene lacks a confident call. The TCR was taken from a man aged 25-45 years with glioma. The sequenced DNA is TGTGCCAGCAAGGCGGGATTGCCTCAGCCCCAGCATTTT. It codes for CASKAGLPQPQHF.